The clone carrying this T cell receptor beta chain was found a few times. These data originate in a study of regulatory T cells in long-lasting Graves disease. Trimming stripped 2 bases from V and 7 bases from J, with 8 bases between. This CDR3 comprises 13 residues. Germline assignment: CDR1 LNHDA and CDR2 SQIVND (reference sequence). iRepertoire HTBI primers and Arm-PCR of CDR3 regions built TCR beta libraries. Via MiXCR, TCRdb re-called the multiplex PCR reads, giving one row per CDR3 protein. The data show 300,000 to 350,000 distinct CDR3 sequences, about 20% seen once. As to time point: persistent/refractory GD, antithyroid drugs over 5 years with positive TRAb. PBMC RNA was the source of the TCR library.

The chain combines TRBV19 with TRBJ2-2; D uncertain. The receptor was derived from a female donor with Graves disease. The source material was peripheral blood mononuclear cells (PBMCs), sampled when the disease was refractory, from a patient treated with antithyroid drugs. CDR3 region: CASSISFRGELFF. The CDR3 DNA sequence: TGTGCCAGTAGTATAAGTTTTCGCGGGGAGCTGTTTTTT.